Presented here are 13 T cell receptor beta chains from one specimen sequenced in a study of siplizumab effects on memory and regulatory T cells. Sequencing used immunoSEQ multiplex PCR; TCRdb keeps in-frame clones, though not all of them. Among over 60,000 clones, 91% were seen once, and the ten largest hold around 30%. The sample taken for sequencing was CD8+ T cells sorted from blood. These receptors were taken from a human donor in good health.

This chain connects TRBV19 to TRBJ2-1; D is ambiguous. Germline CDR1 LNHDA, CDR2 SQIVND (reference sequence). CDR3 length: 13 residues. V was pared by 7 bases and J by 0 bases, with 7 bases between. The DNA of the CDR3 is TGTGCCAGTACAGTCAGCTCCTACAATGAGCAGTTCTTC. Its protein product is CASTVSSYNEQFF. Full variable domain (missing parts from reference TRBV19 and TRBJ2-1): DGGITQSPKYLFRKEGQNVTLSCEQNLNHDAMYWYRQDPGQGLRLIYYSQIVNDFQKGDIAEGYSVSREKKESFPLTVTSAQKNPTAFYLCASTVSSYNEQFFGPGTRLTVL.

The rearrangement uses TRBV6-6 and TRBJ2-3; the D gene could be TRBD1 or TRBD2 (5 bases each). Germline values: CDR1 MNHNY, CDR2 SVGAGI (reference sequence). Between the trimmed V and J ends, which lost 5 bases and 5 bases, there was a span of 17 bases. CDR3 length equals 15 residues. CDR3: CASSLRGRGRDTQYF. CDR3 in DNA: TGTGCCAGCAGTCTCCGGGGCAGAGGCAGAGATACGCAGTATTTT.

V usage is TRBV19 and J usage is TRBJ1-5; D perhaps matches TRBD1 (6 bases). Trimming cost V 2 bases and J 6 bases, with 14 bases left between them. This CDR3 spans 15 amino acids. Germline values: CDR1 LNHDA, CDR2 SQIVND (reference sequence). CDR3 loop: CASSIWTEGSQPQHF. CDR3 nucleotide sequence: TGTGCCAGTAGTATATGGACAGAGGGGAGTCAGCCCCAGCATTTT.

This clone was detected once. The chain recombines TRBV19 with TRBJ2-5, with 7 bases aligning to TRBD2. The J call may be wrong; the DNA end is better matched by TRBJ2-7. CDR3 length: 15 amino acids. CDR1 and CDR2 from the germline V gene are LNHDA and SQIVND (reference sequence). CDR3 DNA sequence: TGTGCCAGTAGTATCCAAGCGGGAAGAACCCACGAGCAGTACTTC. Translated: CASSIQAGRTHEQYF.

This chain uses TRBV10-3 with TRBJ2-7; 7 bases fit TRBD1. Looked up from germline, CDR1 is ENHRY and CDR2 is SYGVKD. The trim removed 0 bases at V and 0 bases at J, leaving 5 bases unmatched. This CDR3 contains 16 residues. The CDR3 nucleotides read TGTGCCATCAGTGAGTCGCAGGACAGGAGCTCCTACGAGCAGTACTTC. Translating it yields CAISESQDRSSYEQYF.

V and J are TRBV4-1 and TRBJ1-1, with no clear D. Germline assignment: CDR1 MGHRA and CDR2 YSYEKL. This CDR3 has 15 residues. Trimming removed 1 base at V and 0 bases at J, with 9 bases between. The CDR3 nucleotides are TGCGCCAGCAGCCAAGTGTTCTCTTTGAACACTGAAGCTTTCTTT. It yields the protein CASSQVFSLNTEAFF.

The V and J genes are TRBV19 and TRBJ1-2, with D uncertain. V was cut by 2 bases and J by 2 bases, with 18 bases left in between. The CDR3 length is 17 residues. Germline V gives CDR1 LNHDA, CDR2 SQIVND (reference sequence). The CDR3 spells CASSIRGLRLRNYGYTF. DNA for the CDR3: TGTGCCAGTAGTATAAGAGGGCTCCGCTTGAGGAACTATGGCTACACCTTC.

The rearrangement joins TRBV27 to TRBJ2-3; the match to TRBD2 covers 8 bases. V was clipped by 3 bases and J by 7 bases; unmatched bases: 9. The CDR3 sequence is 15 residues long. CDR1 and CDR2 from the germline V gene are MNHEY and SMNVEV (reference sequence). The CDR3 bases are TGTGCCAGCAGTTTGGCGGGGGGCCCCATGAATACGCAGTATTTT. This encodes CASSLAGGPMNTQYF.

The gene calls are TRBV6-5 and TRBJ2-7; D is unresolved. Trimming removed 1 base from V and 0 bases from J, with 10 bases in between. The germline V gene has CDR1 MNHEY and CDR2 SVGAGI. The CDR3 runs 15 residues. The CDR3 bases are TGTGCCAGCAGTTACTTGGAACGGAACTCCTACGAGCAGTACTTC. It translates to CASSYLERNSYEQYF.

The CDR3 here is CSVEDPRRGGAYNEQFF. In DNA form, the CDR3 reads TGCAGCGTTGAAGATCCGAGGCGGGGGGGCGCCTACAATGAGCAGTTCTTC. V gene TRBV29-1 combines with J gene TRBJ2-1, with TRBD2 matching 9 bases. This CDR3 is 17 amino acids long. Losses at the gene ends were 0 bases for V and 2 bases for J; bases not matched to a gene: 8. CDR1 is SQVTM and CDR2 is ANQGSEA in the germline V gene.

CDR3 coding DNA: TGTGCCAGCAGCTTGGATGTATCCTACGAGCAGTACTTC. Translation: CASSLDVSYEQYF. The chain carries TRBV5-4 and TRBJ2-7; D uncertain. Germline V gene sequence: CDR1 SGHNT, CDR2 YYREEE (reference sequence). The CDR3 has 13 amino acids. Trimming shortened V by 0 bases and J by 1 base, and 5 bases separated the two germline ends.

The chain uses TRBV4-1 and TRBJ2-7; perhaps TRBD1 as D (5 bases). V was shortened by 1 base and J by 2 bases, with 9 bases between the two germline ends. The CDR3 loop spans 14 amino acids. The germline V gene encodes CDR1 MGHRA and CDR2 YSYEKL. The CDR3 nucleotides read TGCGCCAGCAGCCAAGTTCAGGGTCCCTACGAGCAGTACTTC. Amino acids: CASSQVQGPYEQYF.

The V gene is TRBV7-6, the J gene TRBJ2-7; no firm D call. V was pared by 1 base and J by 3 bases, with 10 bases between. Germline lookup yields CDR1 SGHVS and CDR2 FNYEAQ. The CDR3 sequence is 14 residues long. In nucleotides, the CDR3 is TGTGCCAGCAGCTTAGAAGTGGGTAGCTACGAGCAGTACTTC. Protein product: CASSLEVGSYEQYF.